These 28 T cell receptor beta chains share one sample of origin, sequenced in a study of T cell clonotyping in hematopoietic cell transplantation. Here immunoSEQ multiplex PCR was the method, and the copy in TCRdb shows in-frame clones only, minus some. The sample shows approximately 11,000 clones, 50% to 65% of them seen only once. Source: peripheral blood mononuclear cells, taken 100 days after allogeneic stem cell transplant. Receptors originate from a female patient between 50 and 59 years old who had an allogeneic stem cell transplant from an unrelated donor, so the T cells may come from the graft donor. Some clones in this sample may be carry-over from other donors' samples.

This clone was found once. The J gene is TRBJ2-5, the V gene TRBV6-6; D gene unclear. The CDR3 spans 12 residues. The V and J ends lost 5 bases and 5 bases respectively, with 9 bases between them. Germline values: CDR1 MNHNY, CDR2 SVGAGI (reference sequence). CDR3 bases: TGTGCCAGCAGTCGCGCCCGTGAGACCCAGTACTTC. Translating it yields CASSRARETQYF.

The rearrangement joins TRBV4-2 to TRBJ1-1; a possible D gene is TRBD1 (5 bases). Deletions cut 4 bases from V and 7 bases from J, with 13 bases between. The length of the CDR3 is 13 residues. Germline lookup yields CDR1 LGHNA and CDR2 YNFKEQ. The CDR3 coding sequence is TGTGCCAGCAGCCTCGGGCAGGGTGATGAAGCTTTCTTT. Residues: CASSLGQGDEAFF.

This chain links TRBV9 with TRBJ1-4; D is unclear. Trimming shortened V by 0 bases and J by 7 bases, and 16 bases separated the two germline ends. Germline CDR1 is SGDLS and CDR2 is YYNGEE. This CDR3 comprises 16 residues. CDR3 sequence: CASSVDGQPGGEKLFF. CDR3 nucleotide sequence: TGTGCCAGCAGCGTAGACGGCCAACCGGGAGGTGAAAAACTGTTTTTT.

CDR3 sequence: CAWTVRDGWNTEAFF. The CDR3 region has the DNA TGTGCCTGGACGGTGCGGGACGGGTGGAACACTGAAGCTTTCTTT. The J gene is TRBJ1-1, the V gene TRBV30; tentative D call: TRBD1 (5 bases). The CDR3 length is 15 residues. CDR1 and CDR2 from the germline V gene are GTSNPN and SVGIG (reference sequence). The V end lost 4 bases, the J end lost 1 base, and 16 bases lay between the germline ends.

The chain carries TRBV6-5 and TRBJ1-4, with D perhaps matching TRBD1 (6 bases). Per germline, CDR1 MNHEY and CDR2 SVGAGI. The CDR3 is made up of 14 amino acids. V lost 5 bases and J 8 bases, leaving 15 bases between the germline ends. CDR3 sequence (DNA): TGTGCCAGCAGTCCCTACAGGGAACGGGAAAAACTGTTTTTT. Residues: CASSPYREREKLFF.

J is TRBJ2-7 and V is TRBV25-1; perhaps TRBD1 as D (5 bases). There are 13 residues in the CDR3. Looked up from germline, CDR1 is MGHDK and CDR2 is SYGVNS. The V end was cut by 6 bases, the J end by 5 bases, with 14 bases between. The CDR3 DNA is TGTGCCAGCAGCCCCCAGGGTTCCGACGAGCAGTACTTC. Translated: CASSPQGSDEQYF.

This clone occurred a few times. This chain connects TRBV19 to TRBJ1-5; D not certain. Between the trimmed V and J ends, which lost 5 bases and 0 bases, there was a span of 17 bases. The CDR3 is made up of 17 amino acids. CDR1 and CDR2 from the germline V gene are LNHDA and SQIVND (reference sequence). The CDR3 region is CASSPPRGSISNQPQHF. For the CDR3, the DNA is TGTGCCAGTAGTCCCCCCAGAGGCAGCATTAGCAATCAGCCCCAGCATTTT.

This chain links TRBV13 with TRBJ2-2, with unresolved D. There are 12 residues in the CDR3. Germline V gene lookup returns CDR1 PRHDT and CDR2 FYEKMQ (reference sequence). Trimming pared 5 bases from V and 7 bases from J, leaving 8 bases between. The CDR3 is CASSPSNGELFF. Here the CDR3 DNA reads TGTGCCAGCAGCCCCTCCAACGGGGAGCTGTTTTTT.

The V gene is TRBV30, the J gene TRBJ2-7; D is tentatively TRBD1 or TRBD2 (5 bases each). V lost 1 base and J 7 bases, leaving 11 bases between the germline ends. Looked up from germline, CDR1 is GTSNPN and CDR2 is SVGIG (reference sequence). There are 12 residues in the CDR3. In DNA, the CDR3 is TGTGCCTGGAGTGAAAGGGACGGAGAGCAGTACTTC. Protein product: CAWSERDGEQYF.

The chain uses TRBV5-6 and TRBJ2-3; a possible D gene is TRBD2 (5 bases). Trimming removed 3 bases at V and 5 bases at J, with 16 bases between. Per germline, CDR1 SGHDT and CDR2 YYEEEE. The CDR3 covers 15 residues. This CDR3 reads CASSSLQAGGDTQYF. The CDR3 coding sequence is TGTGCCAGCAGCTCGCTTCAGGCGGGCGGAGATACGCAGTATTTT.

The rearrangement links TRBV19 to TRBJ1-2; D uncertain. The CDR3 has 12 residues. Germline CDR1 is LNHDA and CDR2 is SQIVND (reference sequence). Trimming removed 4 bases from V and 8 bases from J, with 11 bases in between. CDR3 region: CASSNSAGGYTF. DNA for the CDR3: TGTGCCAGTAGTAACTCTGCGGGGGGCTACACCTTC.

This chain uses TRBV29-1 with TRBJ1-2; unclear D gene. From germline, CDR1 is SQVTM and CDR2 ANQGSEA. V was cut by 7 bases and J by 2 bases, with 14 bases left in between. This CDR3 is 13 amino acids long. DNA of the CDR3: TGCAGCGCCTATGGGGTGGACAACTATGGCTACACCTTC. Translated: CSAYGVDNYGYTF.

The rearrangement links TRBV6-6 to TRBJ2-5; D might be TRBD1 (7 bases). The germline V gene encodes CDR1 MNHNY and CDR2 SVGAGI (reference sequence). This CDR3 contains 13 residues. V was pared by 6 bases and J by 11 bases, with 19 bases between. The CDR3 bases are TGTGCCAGCAGGTCGAGGGGGCCGGGAGAGCAGTACTTC. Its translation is CASRSRGPGEQYF.

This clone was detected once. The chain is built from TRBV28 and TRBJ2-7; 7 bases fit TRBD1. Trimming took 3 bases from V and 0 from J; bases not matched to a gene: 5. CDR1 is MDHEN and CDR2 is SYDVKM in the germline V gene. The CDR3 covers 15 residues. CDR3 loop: CASSFSGDSSYEQYF. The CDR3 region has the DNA TGTGCCAGCAGTTTTTCTGGGGACAGCTCCTACGAGCAGTACTTC.

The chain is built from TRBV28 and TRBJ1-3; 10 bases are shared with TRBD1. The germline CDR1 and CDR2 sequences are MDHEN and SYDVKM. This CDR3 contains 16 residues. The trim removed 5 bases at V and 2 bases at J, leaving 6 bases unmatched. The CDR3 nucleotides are TGTGCCAGCAGTGCCGGACAGGGGGGGACTGGAAACACCATATATTTT. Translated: CASSAGQGGTGNTIYF.

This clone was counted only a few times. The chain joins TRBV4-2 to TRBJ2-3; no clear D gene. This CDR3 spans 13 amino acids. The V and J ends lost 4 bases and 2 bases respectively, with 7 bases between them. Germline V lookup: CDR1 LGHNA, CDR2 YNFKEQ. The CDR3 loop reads CASSPRNTDTQYF. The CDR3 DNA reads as TGTGCCAGCAGCCCTCGGAACACAGATACGCAGTATTTT.

The CDR3 DNA follows: TGCGCCAGCAGCTCCTGGTTTAGCGGGAGTCACCAAGAGACCCAGTACTTC. This gives the protein CASSSWFSGSHQETQYF. The J gene is TRBJ2-5, the V gene TRBV5-1; 9 bases are shared with TRBD2. The CDR3 extends over 17 amino acids. Germline assignment: CDR1 SGHRS and CDR2 YFSETQ. The trim removed 3 bases at V and 0 bases at J, leaving 9 bases unmatched.

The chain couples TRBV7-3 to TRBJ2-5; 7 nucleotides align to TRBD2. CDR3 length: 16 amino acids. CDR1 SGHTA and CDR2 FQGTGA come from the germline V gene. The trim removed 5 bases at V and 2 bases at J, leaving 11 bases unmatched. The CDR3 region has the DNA TGTGCCAGCAGCCCCCGCCAAGCGGGGCCACAAGAGACCCAGTACTTC. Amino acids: CASSPRQAGPQETQYF.

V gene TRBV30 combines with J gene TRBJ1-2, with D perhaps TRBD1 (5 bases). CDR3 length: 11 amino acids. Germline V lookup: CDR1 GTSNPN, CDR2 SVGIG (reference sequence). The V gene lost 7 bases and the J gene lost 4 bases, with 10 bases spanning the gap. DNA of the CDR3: TGTGCCTTTGGACAAGTCTATGGCTACACCTTC. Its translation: CAFGQVYGYTF. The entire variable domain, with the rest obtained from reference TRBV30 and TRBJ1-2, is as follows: SQTIHQWPATLVQPVGSPLSLECTVEGTSNPNLYWYRQAAGRGLQLLFYSVGIGQISSEVPQNLSASRPQDRQFILSSKKLLLSDSGFYLCAFGQVYGYTFGSGTRLTVV.

The CDR3 loop is CAWSLPGQGTGANVLTF. The DNA for the CDR3 is TGTGCCTGGAGCCTACCGGGACAGGGAACTGGGGCCAACGTCCTGACTTTC. The chain combines TRBV30 with TRBJ2-6, with 9 positions matching TRBD1. CDR3 size: 17 residues. Germline CDR1 is GTSNPN and CDR2 is SVGIG (reference sequence). Germline trimming cut 3 bases from V and 2 bases from J; bases unmatched to any gene: 8.

CDR3 coding DNA: TGTGCCAGCAGACGAGGTTTGACAGGGGGACTTAGCACAGATACGCAGTATTTT. This translates into CASRRGLTGGLSTDTQYF. V gene TRBV28 combines with J gene TRBJ2-3, with 9 bases aligning to TRBD1. CDR1 and CDR2 (germline): MDHEN, SYDVKM. V dropped 6 bases and J dropped 0; count of bases not matched to a gene: 13. This CDR3 comprises 18 residues.

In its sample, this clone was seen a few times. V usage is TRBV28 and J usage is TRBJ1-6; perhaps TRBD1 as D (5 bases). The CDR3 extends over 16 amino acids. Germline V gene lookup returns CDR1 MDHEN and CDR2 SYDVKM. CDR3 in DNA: TGTGCGAGCGGGGGTAGGAGGGCTCGTGATAATTCACCCCTCCACTTT. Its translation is CASGGRRARDNSPLHF.

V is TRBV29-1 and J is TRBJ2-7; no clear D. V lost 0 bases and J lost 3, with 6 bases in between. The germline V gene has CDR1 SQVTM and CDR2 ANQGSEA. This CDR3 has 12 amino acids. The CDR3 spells CSVEDNSYEQYF. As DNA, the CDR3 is TGCAGCGTTGAAGACAACAGCTACGAGCAGTACTTC.

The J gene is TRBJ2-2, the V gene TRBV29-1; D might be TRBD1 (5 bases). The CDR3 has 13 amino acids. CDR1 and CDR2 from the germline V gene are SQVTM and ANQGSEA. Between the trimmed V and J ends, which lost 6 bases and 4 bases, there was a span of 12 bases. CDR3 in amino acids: CSVRPRATGELFF. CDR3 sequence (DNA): TGCAGCGTCCGCCCCAGGGCCACCGGGGAGCTGTTTTTT.

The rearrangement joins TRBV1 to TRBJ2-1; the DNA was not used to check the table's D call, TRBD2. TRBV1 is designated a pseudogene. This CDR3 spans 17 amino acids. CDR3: CTSSHRLAGSSYNEQFF. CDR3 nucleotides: TGCACCAGCAGCCACCGACTAGCGGGTAGCTCCTACAATGAGCAGTTCTTC.

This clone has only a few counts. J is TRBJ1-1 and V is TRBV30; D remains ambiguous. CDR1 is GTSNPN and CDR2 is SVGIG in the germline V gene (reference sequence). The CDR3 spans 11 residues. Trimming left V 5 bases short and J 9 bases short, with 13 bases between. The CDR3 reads CAWAEQSQAFF. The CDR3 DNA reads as TGTGCCTGGGCCGAGCAGTCCCAAGCTTTCTTT.

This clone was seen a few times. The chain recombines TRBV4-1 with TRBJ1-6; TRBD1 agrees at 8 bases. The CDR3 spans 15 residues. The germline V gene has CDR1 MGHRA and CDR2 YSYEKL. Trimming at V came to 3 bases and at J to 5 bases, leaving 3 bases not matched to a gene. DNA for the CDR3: TGCGCCAGCAGCCAGGACAGGGTAAATAATTCACCCCTCCACTTT. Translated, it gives CASSQDRVNNSPLHF.

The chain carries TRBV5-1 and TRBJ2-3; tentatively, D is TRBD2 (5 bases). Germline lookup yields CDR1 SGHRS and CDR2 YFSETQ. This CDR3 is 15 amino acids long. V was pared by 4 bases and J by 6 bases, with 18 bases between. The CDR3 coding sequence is TGCGCCAGCAGCCCCTCTGACCCGGGCGGGGATACGCAGTATTTT. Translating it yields CASSPSDPGGDTQYF.